A selection of T cell receptor beta chains follows, all from one sample in a study of post-analysis software for immune sequencing data. Via MiXCR, TCRdb re-called the PCR reads, giving one row per CDR3 protein. The sample records a few hundred thousand distinct CDR3 sequences, approximately 34% being singletons. The sequenced sample consisted of blood. Receptors were obtained from a girl under 18 with multiple sclerosis. Both conserved end residues are part of each CDR3. A D gene is named only where the DNA matches it firmly. Clone size appears in some rows only: once, few, many, or a class for an expanded clone.

abundance	v_gene	d_gene	j_gene	CDR3aa	CDR3nt
many	TRBV29-1	TRBD2	TRBJ2-1	CSVSSGGLNEQFF	TGCAGCGTGTCTAGCGGGGGGCTAAATGAGCAGTTCTTC
few	TRBV28	TRBD1	TRBJ1-2	CASSSYRGGNYGYTF	TGTGCCAGCAGCTCATACAGGGGGGGTAACTATGGCTACACCTTC
many	TRBV20-1	TRBD1	TRBJ2-1	CSAPPKAGQETRNEQFF	TGCAGTGCTCCCCCCAAGGCGGGACAGGAAACAAGGAATGAGCAGTTCTTC
-	TRBV12-3/TRBV12-4	TRBD2	TRBJ2-1	CASSLRGGRVSYNEQFF	TGTGCCAGCAGTTTAAGGGGCGGGAGGGTCTCCTACAATGAGCAGTTCTTC
many	TRBV7-3	-	TRBJ1-1	CASSPMGGMNTEAFF	TGTGCCAGCAGCCCCATGGGGGGAATGAACACTGAAGCTTTCTTT
-	TRBV12-5	TRBD1	TRBJ1-5	CANGPSGGNQPQHF	TGTGCTAATGGGCCCTCAGGGGGCAACCAGCCCCAGCATTTT
-	TRBV4-2	-	TRBJ2-1	CASSQEGTPYNEQFF	TGTGCCAGCAGCCAGGAAGGGACACCGTACAATGAGCAGTTCTTC
many	TRBV2	-	TRBJ2-1	CASTGNEQFF	TGTGCCAGCACGGGCAATGAGCAGTTCTTC
-	TRBV20-1	TRBD1	TRBJ1-1	CSARLRTGLNTEAFF	TGCAGTGCTAGATTGCGGACAGGCCTGAACACTGAAGCTTTCTTT
-	TRBV24-1	-	TRBJ2-2	CATSDHRAANTGELFF	TGTGCCACCAGTGATCACCGGGCCGCGAACACCGGGGAGCTGTTTTTT
few	TRBV3-1	TRBD1	TRBJ1-1	CASSRRGSEAFF	TGTGCCAGCAGCCGCAGGGGGTCTGAAGCTTTCTTT
-	TRBV18	TRBD1	TRBJ2-7	CASSPPGTGSLYEQYF	TGTGCCAGCTCACCACCCGGGACAGGGTCCCTCTACGAGCAGTACTTC
many	TRBV19	TRBD1	TRBJ1-1	CASSGQGGTEAFF	TGTGCCAGTAGTGGACAGGGCGGCACTGAAGCTTTCTTT
many	TRBV7-9	-	TRBJ1-1	CASSPNSGMNTEAFF	TGTGCCAGCAGCCCAAACTCAGGCATGAACACTGAAGCTTTCTTT
-	TRBV12-3/TRBV12-4	-	TRBJ2-3	CASSLAGLTDTQYF	TGTGCCAGCAGTTTAGCGGGACTCACAGATACGCAGTATTTT
many	TRBV24-1	TRBD1	TRBJ2-5	CATSGGTGDIETQYF	TGTGCCACCAGTGGGGGGACAGGGGATATAGAGACCCAGTACTTC
-	TRBV15	-	TRBJ2-7	CATSRDRKGSYEQYF	TGTGCCACCAGCAGAGATCGTAAGGGCTCCTACGAGCAGTACTTC
-	TRBV6-6	-	TRBJ2-7	CASSSGIYEQYF	TGTGCCAGCAGTAGCGGAATCTACGAGCAGTACTTC
-	TRBV4-2	-	TRBJ2-4	CASSQDWASVGIQYF	TGTGCCAGCAGCCAAGATTGGGCTAGTGTTGGCATTCAGTACTTC
once	TRBV6-5	TRBD2	TRBJ2-1	CASSYSMIGGRYNEQFF	TGTGCCAGCAGTTACTCGATGATCGGGGGGAGATACAATGAGCAGTTCTTC
many	TRBV5-1	-	TRBJ1-1	CASLEVGNTEAFF	TGCGCCAGCTTGGAGGTAGGGAACACTGAAGCTTTCTTT
-	TRBV21-1	-	TRBJ1-5	CASSKGQGALNNQPQHF	TGTGCCAGCAGCAAAGGTCAGGGGGCCCTAAACAATCAGCCCCAGCATTTT
many	TRBV2	-	TRBJ2-3	CASSEAGLTDTQYF	TGTGCCAGCAGTGAAGCGGGACTCACAGATACGCAGTATTTT
-	TRBV7-9	TRBD1	TRBJ1-1	CASSYGQGRVTEAFF	TGTGCCAGCAGCTACGGACAGGGACGGGTTACTGAAGCTTTCTTT
-	TRBV5-1	-	TRBJ2-7	CASSLEGIGEQYF	TGCGCCAGCAGCTTGGAGGGTATTGGCGAGCAGTACTTC
-	TRBV28	-	TRBJ1-2	CASSPRTPSYGYTF	TGTGCCAGCAGTCCCCGAACACCCTCCTATGGTTACACCTTC
many	TRBV12-5	-	TRBJ2-3	CASGPDTDTQYF	TGTGCTAGTGGTCCCGACACAGATACGCAGTATTTT
many	TRBV6-6	TRBD1	TRBJ2-1	CASVGGTGAYNEQFF	TGTGCCAGCGTGGGGGGGACAGGGGCCTACAATGAGCAGTTCTTC
many	TRBV2	-	TRBJ2-1	CASRGRPGGNEQFF	TGTGCCAGCAGGGGGAGGCCCGGAGGCAATGAGCAGTTCTTC
many	TRBV7-3	-	TRBJ2-1	CASSLWGSPSYNEQFF	TGTGCCAGCAGCTTATGGGGATCCCCCTCCTACAATGAGCAGTTCTTC
many	TRBV25-1	-	TRBJ2-1	CASSEASAGDEQFF	TGTGCCAGCAGTGAGGCTAGCGCGGGCGATGAGCAGTTCTTC